Below are 10 T cell receptor beta chains sequenced from a single sample in a study of cytotoxic CD8 clonotypes in ibrutinib-treated CLL. Repertoires were generated with immunoSEQ multiplex PCR, while TCRdb's copy carries only in-frame clones and drops some. The data contain tens of thousands of clones, 85% to 90% of them singletons. The sequenced sample was PBMCs, obtained before ibrutinib treatment. These receptors were collected from a human donor with chronic lymphocytic leukemia.

The rearrangement uses TRBV20-1 and TRBJ1-2; a weak D match, TRBD1 (5 bases). CDR3 length equals 11 residues. The germline CDR1 and CDR2 sequences are DFQATT and SNEGSKA (reference sequence). V lost 6 bases to trimming and J lost 6 bases, with 11 bases between them. The DNA for the CDR3 is TGCAGTGCCCCCCGGGGGGATGGCTACACCTTC. Its translation is CSAPRGDGYTF.

The chain couples TRBV10-3 to TRBJ2-1, with D possibly TRBD2 on 7 matching bases. Germline CDR1 and CDR2: ENHRY and SYGVKD. V was clipped by 8 bases and J by 7 bases, with 15 bases between them. The CDR3 runs to 13 residues. Here the CDR3 reads CAIGGRRGNEQFF. CDR3 nucleotide sequence: TGTGCCATCGGCGGGAGAAGGGGGAATGAGCAGTTCTTC.

J is TRBJ1-1 and V is TRBV27; D remains ambiguous. Germline V gives CDR1 MNHEY, CDR2 SMNVEV (reference sequence). V shed 4 bases and J shed 6 bases, with 9 bases lying between them. The CDR3 has 12 residues. CDR3 region: CASSSYSAEAFF. The CDR3 nucleotides read TGTGCCAGCAGTTCCTACTCCGCTGAAGCTTTCTTT.

The chain joins TRBV7-2 to TRBJ2-2, with D possibly TRBD1 on 8 matching bases. Trimming took off 5 bases at V and 3 bases at J, with 19 bases between the two ends. The CDR3 loop spans 17 amino acids. Germline V CDR1 and CDR2: SGHTA, FQGNSA. The CDR3 DNA sequence: TGTGCCAGCAGCCGCCTGTTTACAGGGGGGGACACCGGGGAGCTGTTTTTT. Its protein product is CASSRLFTGGDTGELFF.

The chain links TRBV18 to TRBJ1-1, with TRBD1 as a possible D gene (5 bases). The CDR3 runs 14 residues. Germline loops: CDR1 KGHSH, CDR2 LQKENI. Trimming left V 3 bases short and J 0 bases short, with 8 bases between. The CDR3 nucleotides are TGTGCCAGCTCACCCGACAGAATGAACACTGAAGCTTTCTTT. Amino acids: CASSPDRMNTEAFF.

The CDR3 sequence: CASSVSGASGTGELFF. DNA of the CDR3: TGTGCCAGCAGCGTATCAGGGGCGTCGGGCACCGGGGAGCTGTTTTTT. This sequence joins TRBV9 and TRBJ2-2; weak D call: TRBD1 (6 bases). The V end was cut by 1 base, the J end by 4 bases, with 14 bases between. Looked up from germline, CDR1 is SGDLS and CDR2 is YYNGEE. This CDR3 comprises 16 residues. The whole variable domain, filled in from reference TRBV9 and TRBJ2-2, reads DSGVTQTPKHLITATGQRVTLRCSPRSGDLSVYWYQQSLDQGLQFLIQYYNGEERAKGNILERFSAQQFPDLHSELNLSSLELGDSALYFCASSVSGASGTGELFFGEGSRLTVL.

This clone turned up a few times. V and J are TRBV10-2 and TRBJ2-3; D possibly corresponds to TRBD2 (6 bases). The germline V gene has CDR1 WSHSY and CDR2 SAAADI. Trimming stripped 4 bases from V and 2 bases from J, with 10 bases between. This CDR3 has 14 amino acids. The CDR3 DNA reads as TGCGCCAGCAGTGGAAGCGGGCCCACAGATACGCAGTATTTT. This translates into CASSGSGPTDTQYF.

The chain couples TRBV13 to TRBJ2-1; D may correspond to TRBD1 or TRBD2 (5 bases each). Germline V lookup: CDR1 PRHDT, CDR2 FYEKMQ (reference sequence). V lost 6 bases to trimming and J lost 6 bases, with 18 bases between them. The CDR3 is 15 amino acids. The CDR3 DNA reads TGTGCCAGCAGTCCAGCGAGGTGGGACGGCAATGAGCAGTTCTTC. Translation: CASSPARWDGNEQFF.

This chain joins TRBV7-9 and TRBJ1-5; D is ambiguous. The germline V gene has CDR1 SEHNR and CDR2 FQNEAQ (reference sequence). Trimming removed 5 bases from V and 4 bases from J, with 12 bases in between. CDR3 size: 14 residues. As DNA, the CDR3 is TGTGCCAGCAGCCCCCCGGGCCTAAATCAGCCCCAGCATTTT. Translation gives CASSPPGLNQPQHF. Supplemented by reference TRBV7-9 and TRBJ1-5, the full variable domain reads DTGVSQNPRHKITKRGQNVTFRCDPISEHNRLYWYRQTLGQGPEFLTYFQNEAQLEKSRLLSDRFSAERPKGSFSTLEIQRTEQGDSAMYLCASSPPGLNQPQHFGDGTRLSIL.

V is TRBV5-6 and J is TRBJ2-1; TRBD2 agrees at 9 bases. Germline loops: CDR1 SGHDT, CDR2 YYEEEE. The CDR3 is 16 residues long. The junction had 7 bases not matched to a gene; V was cut back by 2 bases and J by 4 bases. CDR3 nucleotides: TGTGCCAGCAGCTTACAATCTAGCGGGATTTACAATGAGCAGTTCTTC. Its protein is CASSLQSSGIYNEQFF.